The 14 T cell receptor beta chains below all came from one sample that was sequenced in a study of cytomegalovirus exposure and HLA in healthy donors. The study ran its PCR with 60 Vbeta and 13 Jbeta primers. Sequencing used immunoSEQ multiplex PCR; TCRdb keeps in-frame clones, though not all of them. The data show approximately 140,000 clones, about two thirds seen once. The sequencing sample was made of PBMCs. Every receptor here comes from an older woman in good health and CMV-seropositive.

The chain joins TRBV7-9 to TRBJ2-7; 8 nucleotides match TRBD1. The CDR3 loop spans 15 amino acids. With V trimmed by 2 bases and J by 3 bases, 6 bases remained unmatched. The germline CDR1 and CDR2 sequences are SEHNR and FQNEAQ (reference sequence). The CDR3 coding sequence is TGTGCCAGCAGCTTATTCGACGGACAGGGCTACGAGCAGTACTTC. It yields the protein CASSLFDGQGYEQYF.

V is TRBV28 and J is TRBJ2-5, with a tentative D call TRBD1 (5 bases). This CDR3 has 17 amino acids. The V gene lost 6 bases and the J gene lost 0 bases, with 20 bases spanning the gap. CDR1 and CDR2 from the germline V gene are MDHEN and SYDVKM. The CDR3 bases are TGTGCCAGCAGCGCTTACCAGGGATCACAAGACCAAGAGACCCAGTACTTC. Translation gives CASSAYQGSQDQETQYF.

In DNA, the CDR3 is TGTGCCAGCAGTTACTCGGCCTCCACCTATAATTCACCCCTCCACTTT. Protein sequence: CASSYSASTYNSPLHF. The genes are TRBV6-5 and TRBJ1-6; D is ambiguous. The germline gives CDR1 MNHEY, CDR2 SVGAGI. The CDR3 is made up of 16 amino acids. Trimming stripped 0 bases from V and 2 bases from J, with 8 bases between.

The CDR3 region is CAWSPSRGPQHF. The CDR3 region has the DNA TGTGCCTGGAGTCCCTCGAGAGGGCCCCAGCATTTT. J is TRBJ1-5 and V is TRBV30; D is unresolved. The CDR3 runs 12 residues. V was trimmed by 2 bases and J by 9 bases, leaving 11 bases between them. Per the germline V gene, CDR1 is GTSNPN and CDR2 is SVGIG (reference sequence).

The chain links TRBV2 to TRBJ2-7; weak D call: TRBD1 (6 bases). V dropped 3 bases and J dropped 2 bases, with 23 bases sitting between them. CDR1 is SNHLY, CDR2 FYNNEI, per germline. The CDR3 runs to 18 residues. The CDR3 sequence is CASSEFMRDKVSAYEQYF. CDR3 nucleotides: TGTGCCAGCAGTGAGTTTATGAGGGACAAGGTCAGCGCCTACGAGCAGTACTTC. Full variable domain (missing parts from reference TRBV2 and TRBJ2-7): EPEVTQTPSHQVTQMGQEVILRCVPISNHLYFYWYRQILGQKVEFLVSFYNNEISEKSEIFDDQFSVERPDGSNFTLKIRSTKLEDSAMYFCASSEFMRDKVSAYEQYFGPGTRLTVT.

This clone was seen more than once but under ten times. The V gene is TRBV5-1, the J gene TRBJ2-7; D is unresolved. CDR1 and CDR2 from the germline V gene are SGHRS and YFSETQ. The length of the CDR3 is 13 residues. The V gene lost 5 bases and the J gene lost 5 bases, with 14 bases spanning the gap. CDR3 protein: CASRPSERNEQYF. The CDR3 DNA sequence: TGCGCCAGCAGGCCCTCGGAGAGGAACGAGCAGTACTTC.

The chain recombines TRBV7-9 with TRBJ2-3; 8 bases agree with TRBD2. Trimming took 2 bases from V and 2 from J; bases not matched to a gene: 6. The CDR3 runs to 16 residues. Germline V gives CDR1 SEHNR, CDR2 FQNEAQ (reference sequence). CDR3 amino acids: CASSLSSGGTTDTQYF. Written as DNA, the CDR3 is TGTGCCAGCAGCTTATCAAGCGGGGGCACCACAGATACGCAGTATTTT.

The chain is built from TRBV9 and TRBJ2-3, with no clear D. The germline V and J ends were trimmed by 0 bases and 3 bases, with 11 bases remaining between them. This CDR3 comprises 15 residues. Germline V gene sequence: CDR1 SGDLS, CDR2 YYNGEE. The CDR3 loop reads CASSVGRSLTDTQYF. DNA for the CDR3: TGTGCCAGCAGCGTAGGCAGGTCCTTGACAGATACGCAGTATTTT. The full variable domain, with the rest looked up from reference TRBV9 and TRBJ2-3, is DSGVTQTPKHLITATGQRVTLRCSPRSGDLSVYWYQQSLDQGLQFLIQYYNGEERAKGNILERFSAQQFPDLHSELNLSSLELGDSALYFCASSVGRSLTDTQYFGPGTRLTVL.

The chain couples TRBV23-1 to TRBJ2-3; 7 bases match TRBD2. TRBV23-1 has ORF status, its function being uncertain. The J segment lost 3 bases and the V segment lost 9 bases, leaving 21 bases of the junction unmatched. This CDR3 is 18 amino acids long. In nucleotides, the CDR3 is TGCGCCAGACCCCTTGGGGGGGAGGCCCCTACGCAAACAGATACGCAGTATTTT. It yields the protein CARPLGGEAPTQTDTQYF.

Concerning this clone: This same CDR3 is encoded by further DNA sequences in the sample. J is TRBJ1-6 and V is TRBV2; perhaps TRBD1 as D (5 bases). Germline CDR1 and CDR2: SNHLY and FYNNEI. This CDR3 is built from 16 residues. V was pared by 3 bases and J by 0 bases, with 9 bases between. This CDR3 is CASSDPGGSYNSPLHF. The CDR3 coding sequence is TGTGCCAGCAGTGATCCGGGGGGCTCCTATAATTCACCCCTCCACTTT.

The gene calls are TRBV5-1 and TRBJ1-1; a possible D gene is TRBD1 (5 bases). Germline V gene lookup returns CDR1 SGHRS and CDR2 YFSETQ. CDR3 size: 14 residues. V was cut by 4 bases and J by 5 bases, with 15 bases left in between. DNA of the CDR3: TGCGCCAGCAGCCCGACTTGGGGGAGGACTGAAGCTTTCTTT. As protein: CASSPTWGRTEAFF.

The chain joins TRBV7-9 to TRBJ1-5; 9 nucleotides match TRBD1. Germline CDR1 is SEHNR and CDR2 is FQNEAQ (reference sequence). After removal of 4 bases from V and 1 base from J, the junction contained 2 bases not matched to a gene. This CDR3 is built from 15 residues. CDR3 bases: TGTGCCAGCAGCTGGGGGACAGGGAGCAATCAGCCCCAGCATTTT. Translation gives CASSWGTGSNQPQHF. The whole variable domain, remainder taken from reference TRBV7-9 and TRBJ1-5, is DTGVSQNPRHKITKRGQNVTFRCDPISEHNRLYWYRQTLGQGPEFLTYFQNEAQLEKSRLLSDRFSAERPKGSFSTLEIQRTEQGDSAMYLCASSWGTGSNQPQHFGDGTRLSIL.

Only a few counts were recorded for this clone. The V and J genes are TRBV7-9 and TRBJ1-5, with a tentative D call TRBD1 (6 bases). The germline V gene encodes CDR1 SEHNR and CDR2 FQNEAQ (reference sequence). CDR3 size: 17 residues. The V and J ends lost 3 bases and 6 bases respectively, with 21 bases between them. DNA for the CDR3: TGTGCCAGCAGCTTGGCGTGGGACAACCAGCGTGGTCAGCCCCAGCATTTT. The encoded protein is CASSLAWDNQRGQPQHF.

The genes are TRBV5-1 and TRBJ2-3; TRBD2 matches 8 bases. This CDR3 spans 13 amino acids. Germline CDR1 is SGHRS and CDR2 is YFSETQ. The junction had 2 bases not matched to a gene; V was cut back by 8 bases and J by 0 bases. The CDR3 loop is CASIAGSTDTQYF. The CDR3 DNA reads TGCGCCAGTATAGCGGGAAGCACAGATACGCAGTATTTT.